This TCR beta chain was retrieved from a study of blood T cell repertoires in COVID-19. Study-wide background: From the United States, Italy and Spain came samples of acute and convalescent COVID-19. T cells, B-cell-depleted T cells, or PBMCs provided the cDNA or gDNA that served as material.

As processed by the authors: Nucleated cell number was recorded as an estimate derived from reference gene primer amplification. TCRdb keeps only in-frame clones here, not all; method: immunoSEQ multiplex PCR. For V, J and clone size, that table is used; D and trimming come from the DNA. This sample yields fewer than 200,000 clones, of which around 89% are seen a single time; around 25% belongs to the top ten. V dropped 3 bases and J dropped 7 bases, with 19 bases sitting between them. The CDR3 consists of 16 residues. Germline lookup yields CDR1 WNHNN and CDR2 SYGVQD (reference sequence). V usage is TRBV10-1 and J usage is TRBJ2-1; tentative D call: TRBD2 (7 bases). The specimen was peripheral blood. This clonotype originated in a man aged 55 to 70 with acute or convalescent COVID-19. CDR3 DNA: TGCGCCAGCAGTGATGACTTGCGGGGGCCCGAGAATGAGCAGTTCTTC. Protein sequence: CASSDDLRGPENEQFF.